The 7 T cell receptor beta chains below were found in one sample sequenced in a study of response to subunit inactivated influenza vaccine. TCRdb recomputed calls from the RT-PCR reads with MiXCR, one row per CDR3 protein. The sample shows around 710,000 distinct CDR3 sequences, 14% of them seen only once. This specimen consisted of PBMCs from blood, obtained 14 to 15 days before vaccination. The source is a man aged 45-65 years who received an inactivated influenza vaccine.

The chain has TRBV3-1 and TRBJ1-1, with D perhaps TRBD1 (5 bases). The CDR3 is made up of 16 amino acids. Between the trimmed V and J ends, which lost 3 bases and 0 bases, there was a span of 14 bases. Per germline, CDR1 LGHDT and CDR2 YNNKEL (reference sequence). This chain's CDR3 is CASSHGRGILNTEAFF. The CDR3 DNA reads as TGTGCCAGCAGCCACGGCCGGGGGATCCTGAACACTGAAGCTTTCTTT.

The sample holds a few counts of this clonotype. The chain recombines TRBV12-3 or TRBV12-4 with TRBJ2-2; D not resolved. The V and J ends lost 5 bases and 1 base respectively, with 11 bases between them. CDR3 size: 15 residues. CDR3: CASSPTSLNTGELFF. CDR3 bases: TGTGCCAGCAGTCCGACAAGCTTGAACACCGGGGAGCTGTTTTTT.

This clonotype has just a few counts. The rearrangement uses TRBV5-5 and TRBJ1-1; D gene unclear. CDR1 and CDR2 (germline): SGHKS, YYEKEE (reference sequence). The CDR3 is 14 residues long. The V and J ends lost 4 bases and 3 bases respectively, with 13 bases between them. The DNA for the CDR3 is TGTGCCAGCAGCATAACAGAAACCTACACTGAAGCTTTCTTT. Amino acid sequence: CASSITETYTEAFF.

The chain is built from TRBV3-1 and TRBJ1-1; D ambiguous. The germline V and J ends were trimmed by 1 base and 0 bases, with 9 bases remaining between them. Germline V gene lookup returns CDR1 LGHDT and CDR2 YNNKEL (reference sequence). The CDR3 length is 15 residues. In nucleotides, the CDR3 is TGTGCCAGCAGCCAAGGATTAACCATGAACACTGAAGCTTTCTTT. It specifies CASSQGLTMNTEAFF.

The chain employs TRBV5-8 and TRBJ2-7, with 7 bases aligning to TRBD1. CDR3 length equals 15 residues. Unmatched junction bases numbered 5, after V lost 2 bases and J lost 0 bases. Germline V gene sequence: CDR1 SGHTS, CDR2 YDEGEE. The CDR3 bases are TGTGCCAGCAGCTTAACAGGGGCGCCCTCCTACGAGCAGTACTTC. It is translated as CASSLTGAPSYEQYF.

This clonotype was picked up a small number of times. The chain uses TRBV5-1 and TRBJ2-3; D is possibly TRBD1 (5 bases). V was cut by 0 bases and J by 5 bases, with 13 bases left in between. Germline V gene lookup returns CDR1 SGHRS and CDR2 YFSETQ. The CDR3 length is 15 residues. CDR3 coding DNA: TGCGCCAGCAGCTTGGAAGGGGCCCGGATAGATACGCAGTATTTT. Residues: CASSLEGARIDTQYF.

Here the CDR3 reads CASRAGQGNYEQYF. CDR3 nucleotide sequence: TGTGCCAGCCGGGCGGGCCAGGGAAACTACGAGCAGTACTTC. V usage is TRBV18 and J usage is TRBJ2-7; TRBD1 or TRBD2 may be the D gene (5 bases each). CDR1 and CDR2 (germline): KGHSH, LQKENI. The CDR3 loop spans 14 amino acids. V was clipped by 8 bases and J by 3 bases, with 17 bases between them.